The 29 T cell receptor beta chains below all came from one sample that was sequenced in a study of response to subunit inactivated influenza vaccine. Via MiXCR, TCRdb re-called the RT-PCR reads, giving one row per CDR3 protein. The sample has about 650,000 distinct CDR3 sequences; around 13% are singletons. The sample consisted of PBMCs from blood, taken approximately 15 days before vaccination. These TCRs come from a man aged 50-59 years who received an inactivated influenza vaccine.

This chain uses TRBV7-3 with TRBJ2-7, with D possibly being TRBD1 (6 bases). Germline CDR1 and CDR2: SGHTA and FQGTGA. Trimming took off 5 bases at V and 6 bases at J, with 14 bases between the two ends. This CDR3 region has 13 residues. CDR3 sequence (DNA): TGTGCCAGCAGCACACAACAGGGCTCCGAGCAGTACTTC. Its protein product is CASSTQQGSEQYF. Complete variable domain (other parts from reference TRBV7-3 and TRBJ2-7): GAGVSQTPSNKVTEKGKYVELRCDPISGHTALYWYRQSLGQGPEFLIYFQGTGAADDSGLPNDRFFAVRPEGSVSTLKIQRTERGDSAVYLCASSTQQGSEQYFGPGTRLTVT.

The CDR3, as DNA: TGTGCCAGCAGCCAAGATACGCCGTCAGCCTTAACCTACAATGAGCAGTTCTTC. It yields the protein CASSQDTPSALTYNEQFF. The genes are TRBV3-1 and TRBJ2-1; D is unclear. Germline assignment: CDR1 LGHDT and CDR2 YNNKEL (reference sequence). CDR3 size: 18 residues. V gave up 0 bases and J gave up 2 bases, with 17 bases separating them.

This chain joins TRBV5-1 and TRBJ2-7; TRBD1 matches at 7 bases. Germline CDR1 reads SGHRS; CDR2 reads YFSETQ. V was clipped by 4 bases and J by 2 bases; unmatched bases: 6. The CDR3 has 14 residues. The DNA of the CDR3 is TGCGCCAGCAGCGCTACCCAGGGGGCCTACGAGCAGTACTTC. Protein: CASSATQGAYEQYF.

This clonotype was recorded once. At one of its ends the junction is not consistent with the germline gene, which may arise from a read error. The chain has TRBV7-7 and TRBJ2-1, with D tentatively TRBD2 (6 bases). Germline V gives CDR1 SSHAT, CDR2 FNYEAQ (reference sequence). This CDR3 is built from 14 residues. The CDR3 DNA reads TGTGCTAGCAGCTTAGGGACTGTGAACAATGAGCAGTTCTTC. This sequence encodes CASSLGTVNNEQFF.

The rearrangement uses TRBV28 and TRBJ2-7; 10 bases map to TRBD2. The CDR3 has 16 amino acids. With V trimmed by 6 bases and J by 0 bases, 8 bases remained unmatched. CDR1 and CDR2 (germline): MDHEN, SYDVKM. CDR3 DNA: TGTGCCAGCAGCGCAGCTAGCGGGGGTAGCTCCTACGAGCAGTACTTC. Translation: CASSAASGGSSYEQYF.

In this sample, this clonotype turned up many times. This chain connects TRBV6-5 to TRBJ1-6, with D perhaps TRBD1 (6 bases). This CDR3 has 12 amino acids. V was pared by 8 bases and J by 6 bases, with 8 bases between. CDR1 and CDR2 (germline): MNHEY, SVGAGI. The CDR3 DNA reads TGTGCCAGCGGACAGTTTAATTCACCCCTCCACTTT. Protein sequence: CASGQFNSPLHF.

The chain has TRBV11-1 and TRBJ2-1, with 8 nucleotides matching TRBD2. The CDR3 is made up of 20 amino acids. V lost 7 bases, J lost 0 bases, and 20 bases stayed unmatched. Germline V gene sequence: CDR1 SGHAT, CDR2 FQDESV (reference sequence). CDR3 sequence: CASTRAGGVLREDSYNEQFF. CDR3 nucleotide sequence: TGTGCCAGCACCCGGGCCGGGGGAGTCTTGCGGGAGGACTCCTACAATGAGCAGTTCTTC. The variable domain in full, with the rest retrieved from reference TRBV11-1 and TRBJ2-1, is EAEVAQSPRYKITEKSQAVAFWCDPISGHATLYWYRQILGQGPELLVQFQDESVVDDSQLPKDRFSAERLKGVDSTLKIQPAELGDSAMYLCASTRAGGVLREDSYNEQFFGPGTRLTVL.

This clonotype was found a few times. CDR3 amino acids: CASSPRTSGASKTQYF. CDR3 bases: TGTGCCAGCAGCCCGAGGACTAGCGGGGCCTCTAAGACCCAGTACTTC. This sequence joins TRBV5-6 and TRBJ2-5; TRBD2 aligns across 12 bases. CDR1 is SGHDT, CDR2 YYEEEE, per germline. The CDR3 extends over 16 amino acids. Unmatched junction bases numbered 10, after V lost 4 bases and J lost 6 bases.

The chain recombines TRBV5-1 with TRBJ1-2; weak D call: TRBD1 (6 bases). Germline values: CDR1 SGHRS, CDR2 YFSETQ. Between the trimmed V and J ends, which lost 2 bases and 1 base, there was a span of 9 bases. This CDR3 contains 14 residues. The CDR3 is CASSFRDNNYGYTF. In DNA, the CDR3 is TGCGCCAGCAGCTTCCGGGACAATAACTATGGCTACACCTTC.

This chain links TRBV4-2 with TRBJ2-5, with D perhaps TRBD1 or TRBD2 (5 bases each). The V end was cut by 0 bases, the J end by 5 bases, with 16 bases between. Germline CDR1 LGHNA, CDR2 YNFKEQ. This CDR3 is built from 16 residues. In nucleotides, the CDR3 is TGTGCCAGCAGCCAAGATCCTAACGGGGCCGGGGAGACCCAGTACTTC. It encodes CASSQDPNGAGETQYF.

The gene calls are TRBV29-1 and TRBJ2-1; D is undetermined. Trimming cost V 6 bases and J 10 bases, with 19 bases left between them. The CDR3 loop spans 13 amino acids. The V gene's germline CDR1 is SQVTM and CDR2 ANQGSEA. The CDR3: CSVQRASPVEQFF. CDR3 DNA: TGCAGCGTACAACGGGCCAGTCCGGTGGAGCAGTTCTTC.

This clonotype was found many times. The chain's CDR3 is CSAKQGLNTEAFF. CDR3 nucleotide sequence: TGCAGTGCTAAACAGGGGCTGAACACTGAAGCTTTCTTT. The gene calls are TRBV20-1 and TRBJ1-1, with 7 bases lining up with TRBD1. V was clipped by 4 bases and J by 0 bases; unmatched bases: 2. Germline-derived CDR1 and CDR2 are DFQATT and SNEGSKA (reference sequence). The CDR3 sequence is 13 residues long.

The rearrangement links TRBV24-1 to TRBJ2-2, with TRBD2 identical over 8 bases. The CDR3 spans 19 residues. V was pared by 3 bases and J by 0 bases, with 11 bases of the junction left unmatched. CDR1 and CDR2 (germline): KGHDR, SFDVKD. The CDR3 nucleotides read TGTGCCACCAGTGATCCCCGGGGGGGGGGCGTCCCGAACACCGGGGAGCTGTTTTTT. The encoded protein is CATSDPRGGGVPNTGELFF.

In its sample, this clonotype was seen many times. V is TRBV28 and J is TRBJ2-3, with 8 bases aligning to TRBD1. The CDR3 totals 14 residues. V lost 5 bases and J lost 3; bases outside the gene matches: 4. The germline gives CDR1 MDHEN, CDR2 SYDVKM. The CDR3 DNA reads as TGTGCCAGCAGTCCGGACAGGGTAACAGATACGCAGTATTTT. It is translated as CASSPDRVTDTQYF. Supplemented by reference TRBV28 and TRBJ2-3, the full variable domain reads DVKVTQSSRYLVKRTGEKVFLECVQDMDHENMFWYRQDPGLGLRLIYFSYDVKMKEKGDIPEGYSVSREKKERFSLILESASTNQTSMYLCASSPDRVTDTQYFGPGTRLTVL.

The J gene is TRBJ2-2, the V gene TRBV5-4; TRBD2 aligns across 7 bases. CDR1 SGHNT and CDR2 YYREEE come from the germline V gene (reference sequence). This CDR3 is built from 14 residues. The junction had 3 bases not matched to a gene; V was cut back by 1 base and J by 6 bases. CDR3 nucleotides: TGTGCCAGCAGCTTGATACTAGCGCCCGGGGAGCTGTTTTTT. This codes for CASSLILAPGELFF.

This clonotype was recorded a few times. The genes are TRBV15 and TRBJ2-1, with 10 bases fitting TRBD2. V shed 5 bases and J 4 bases; nucleotides not matched to a gene: 23. CDR3 size: 21 residues. Germline V gene data show CDR1 as LNHNV and CDR2 as YYDKDF (reference sequence). CDR3 in DNA: TGTGCCACCAGCGACATCTTGGGTATAGGTCCTAGCGGGAGTGGGTACAATGAGCAGTTCTTC. It specifies CATSDILGIGPSGSGYNEQFF.

This clonotype was seen many times. The chain couples TRBV7-9 to TRBJ2-5, with TRBD2 matching over 9 bases. The trim removed 0 bases at V and 1 base at J, leaving 0 bases unmatched. This CDR3 contains 15 residues. The germline V gene has CDR1 SEHNR and CDR2 FQNEAQ (reference sequence). The CDR3 protein is CASSLASGSQETQYF. In DNA, the CDR3 is TGTGCCAGCAGCTTAGCTAGCGGGAGCCAAGAGACCCAGTACTTC. Full variable domain (remainder filled in from reference TRBV7-9 and TRBJ2-5): DTGVSQNPRHKITKRGQNVTFRCDPISEHNRLYWYRQTLGQGPEFLTYFQNEAQLEKSRLLSDRFSAERPKGSFSTLEIQRTEQGDSAMYLCASSLASGSQETQYFGPGTRLLVL.

The chain has TRBV11-1 and TRBJ2-3, with 8 nucleotides matching TRBD1. CDR3 length: 18 residues. CDR1 is SGHAT, CDR2 FQDESV, per germline (reference sequence). J gave up 0 bases and V 4 bases, and 12 bases lay outside the gene matches. The chain's CDR3 is CASSSQSFRGRSTDTQYF. The CDR3 DNA sequence: TGTGCCAGCAGCTCGCAATCCTTCAGGGGGCGCAGCACAGATACGCAGTATTTT.

This clonotype has a count of ten or more. This chain links TRBV7-9 with TRBJ1-5; D remains unclear. V was pared by 6 bases and J by 4 bases, with 7 bases between. Germline values: CDR1 SEHNR, CDR2 FQNEAQ (reference sequence). This CDR3 is built from 12 residues. CDR3 protein: CASSLGNQPQHF. For the CDR3, the DNA is TGTGCCAGCAGTTTGGGGAATCAGCCCCAGCATTTT.

This clonotype was found a few times. V usage is TRBV10-3 and J usage is TRBJ2-2; TRBD1 agrees at 7 bases. This CDR3 spans 12 amino acids. The V and J ends lost 6 bases and 7 bases, in that order; junction bases with no gene match: 2. From germline, CDR1 is ENHRY and CDR2 SYGVKD. The CDR3 region is CAISPGGGELFF. CDR3 sequence (DNA): TGTGCCATCAGCCCAGGGGGCGGGGAGCTGTTTTTT.

This rearrangement joins TRBV29-1 to TRBJ1-1; TRBD1 aligns across 8 bases. This CDR3 is built from 16 residues. The V gene end was trimmed by 6 bases and the J gene end by 1 base; junction bases not matched to a gene: 13. Germline-derived CDR1 and CDR2 are SQVTM and ANQGSEA. CDR3: CSVATPIGTGNTEAFF. The CDR3 nucleotides read TGCAGCGTGGCGACACCCATCGGGACAGGGAACACTGAAGCTTTCTTT. The complete variable domain, with remaining parts taken from reference TRBV29-1 and TRBJ1-1, reads SAVISQKPSRDICQRGTSLTIQCQVDSQVTMMFWYRQQPGQSLTLIATANQGSEATYESGFVIDKFPISRPNLTFSTLTVSNMSPEDSSIYLCSVATPIGTGNTEAFFGQGTRLTVV.

In its sample, this clonotype was seen once. The chain couples TRBV6-6 to TRBJ1-2, with D perhaps TRBD1 (5 bases). This CDR3 has 13 residues. Trimming took 2 bases from V and 7 from J, leaving 11 bases between them. In germline, CDR1 is MNHNY, CDR2 SVGAGI (reference sequence). The CDR3 DNA sequence: TGTGCCAGCAGTTACCAGGGATTGATTGGCTACACCTTC. Translating gives CASSYQGLIGYTF.

The chain couples TRBV18 to TRBJ1-1; D unclear. Trimming cost V 4 bases and J 5 bases, with 14 bases left between them. The CDR3 spans 14 residues. Germline CDR1 and CDR2: KGHSH and LQKENI. The CDR3 reads CASSQQGLGTEAFF. Written as DNA, the CDR3 is TGTGCCAGCTCACAGCAAGGCCTGGGGACTGAAGCTTTCTTT.

This clonotype showed up just a few times. This chain joins TRBV12-3 or TRBV12-4 and TRBJ2-1, with D possibly matching TRBD1 (7 bases). This CDR3 has 15 residues. The V and J ends lost 2 bases and 7 bases respectively, with 15 bases between them. The CDR3 DNA reads as TGTGCCAGCAGTTTACTTGCCAGGGGGGTGAATGAGCAGTTCTTC. As protein: CASSLLARGVNEQFF.

CDR3 loop: CASSPLGGAPQETQYF. CDR3 coding DNA: TGTGCCAGCAGTCCCCTTGGCGGGGCGCCTCAAGAGACCCAGTACTTC. The chain joins TRBV28 to TRBJ2-5, with D possibly being TRBD2 (6 bases). The V end lost 5 bases, the J end lost 2 bases, and 18 bases lay between the germline ends. CDR1 is MDHEN, CDR2 SYDVKM, per germline. The CDR3 is 16 amino acids. Combining the CDR3 with reference TRBV28 and TRBJ2-5 gives the whole variable domain DVKVTQSSRYLVKRTGEKVFLECVQDMDHENMFWYRQDPGLGLRLIYFSYDVKMKEKGDIPEGYSVSREKKERFSLILESASTNQTSMYLCASSPLGGAPQETQYFGPGTRLLVL.

This clonotype was counted a few times. In DNA form, the CDR3 reads TGTGCCAGCAGCGTAGCAGCGGGAGCCTACAATGAGCAGTTCTTC. Protein: CASSVAAGAYNEQFF. The V call is TRBV9, the J call TRBJ2-1; 8 bases agree with TRBD2. This CDR3 is 15 amino acids long. The V gene's germline CDR1 is SGDLS and CDR2 YYNGEE. With V trimmed by 0 bases and J by 2 bases, 1 base remained unmatched.

The V call is TRBV10-3, the J call TRBJ1-3; no clear D gene. The germline CDR1 and CDR2 sequences are ENHRY and SYGVKD. The CDR3 totals 12 residues. Trimming left V 0 bases short and J 4 bases short, with 1 base between. CDR3 sequence: CAISESGNTIYF. As DNA, the CDR3 is TGTGCCATCAGTGAGTCAGGAAACACCATATATTTT.

This clonotype was seen more than once but under ten times. The genes are TRBV28 and TRBJ2-2; no definite D call. CDR1 and CDR2 (germline): MDHEN, SYDVKM. The CDR3 runs 16 residues. Trimming pared 5 bases from V and 1 base from J, leaving 14 bases between. CDR3: CASSGPPEENTGELFF. CDR3 in DNA: TGTGCCAGCAGTGGGCCTCCGGAAGAGAACACCGGGGAGCTGTTTTTT.

This clonotype was seen only a few times. The chain carries TRBV5-1 and TRBJ1-2; a weak D match, TRBD1 (5 bases). Germline lookup yields CDR1 SGHRS and CDR2 YFSETQ. The CDR3 sequence is 15 residues long. Trimming left V 4 bases short and J 4 bases short, with 17 bases between. The CDR3 DNA follows: TGCGCCAGCAGCCTTACCGGGACGGCGACCTATGGCTACACCTTC. It specifies CASSLTGTATYGYTF.